Listed below are T cell receptor beta chains from one sample, sequenced in a study of patients and donors after allogeneic stem cell transplantation. In TCRdb, the RT-PCR reads were re-called with MiXCR into one record per CDR3 protein. The sample lists about 960,000 distinct CDR3 sequences, more than 15% occurring once. Sequenced material: blood, either unsorted or a sorted T cell fraction (not recorded which). All receptors derive from a human donor who was either an allogeneic HSCT recipient or a stem cell or donor lymphocyte infusion donor (not recorded which). It is not recorded whose cells these are; they may come from a transplant donor. CDR3s leave out the opening cysteine and the closing phenylalanine or tryptophan. A D gene is named only where the DNA matches it firmly.

d_gene	v_gene	j_gene	CDR3aa
TRBD1	TRBV9	TRBJ2-1	ASSVGGQDNEQF
.	TRBV7-2	TRBJ2-4	ASSLFSDPKNIQY
.	TRBV20-1	TRBJ1-2	SAIYTGNDYT
.	TRBV27	TRBJ2-7	ASKYRAGSTYEQY
TRBD1	TRBV4-1	TRBJ1-1	ASSPLSGRGGQRAF
.	TRBV9	TRBJ2-3	ASRSLSRSTDTQY
.	TRBV4-2	TRBJ1-1	ASSPPRGEQVTEAF
.	TRBV5-1	TRBJ2-2	ASSLAASANTGELF
.	TRBV4-1	TRBJ2-2	ASSRAEGVVGELF
TRBD1	TRBV6-1	TRBJ2-7	ASSRGQGASYEQY
.	TRBV19	TRBJ2-3	ASSIPGATDTQY
TRBD1	TRBV5-6	TRBJ1-4	ASSMDRGRTNEKLF
.	TRBV10-3	TRBJ2-5	ATGPGEDVTQY
TRBD2	TRBV4-3	TRBJ2-1	ASSQDLTSGRYNEQF
TRBD1	TRBV6-1	TRBJ2-7	AVGTGTKYEQY
.	TRBV5-1	TRBJ2-5	ASSLDWQIKETQY
.	TRBV5-6	TRBJ1-1	ASSLDLGGDTEAF
.	TRBV29-1	TRBJ2-3	SASPGADTQY
.	TRBV4-2	TRBJ2-5	ASSQDGGLKGETQY
.	TRBV20-1	TRBJ1-6	SARRVFPNSPLH
.	TRBV4-3	TRBJ2-7	ASSQGLGRNEQY
TRBD1	TRBV12-3/TRBV12-4	TRBJ2-3	ASSLDPQGAGFTDTQY
.	TRBV7-2	TRBJ2-3	ASSLPNLPGSDTQY
TRBD1	TRBV5-1	TRBJ1-1	ASSLRAGGLDTEAF
TRBD2	TRBV5-1	TRBJ2-7	ASSLASGGKQY
TRBD2	TRBV11-2	TRBJ2-5	ASSWRGGSGETQY
.	TRBV12-3/TRBV12-4	TRBJ1-1	ASSVNTEAF
TRBD1	TRBV12-3/TRBV12-4	TRBJ1-2	ASSQDRGAEGYT
.	TRBV7-9	TRBJ2-3	ASRTLMAGTDTQY
.	TRBV30	TRBJ2-7	AWLGRYSYEQY
.	TRBV7-9	TRBJ1-1	ASSLGGAAMNTEAF
.	TRBV3-1	TRBJ2-2	ASSQMAGRGNTGELF
.	TRBV11-3	TRBJ2-7	ASSSGTGTQEQY
TRBD1	TRBV15	TRBJ2-2	ATSRDFGTGAGELF
.	TRBV7-8	TRBJ2-7	ASSLAEGRSYEQY
TRBD2	TRBV19	TRBJ2-3	ATTRGERSTDTQY
.	TRBV10-3	TRBJ1-1	AISETGRGNTEAF
.	TRBV5-1	TRBJ2-3	ASSSDLSTDTQY
TRBD2	TRBV12-3/TRBV12-4	TRBJ2-7	ASKTSGREQY
TRBD2	TRBV24-1	TRBJ2-3	ATSDWGGSTDTQY
TRBD2	TRBV20-1	TRBJ2-1	SANRLAGSSYNEQF
.	TRBV12-3/TRBV12-4	TRBJ2-7	ASRRTSLPYEQY
TRBD2	TRBV27	TRBJ2-1	ASSFRSAGGHNEQF
TRBD1	TRBV10-3	TRBJ2-4	AISERTGKTKNIQY
.	TRBV24-1	TRBJ2-2	ATRGDTNTGELF
.	TRBV18	TRBJ1-1	ASSPPGGSMNTEAF
.	TRBV18	TRBJ1-6	ASSPQIQGVYSPLH
.	TRBV7-3	TRBJ2-7	ASSLVGGSVLEQY
.	TRBV5-1	TRBJ1-1	ASSFWGRDTEAF
TRBD2	TRBV5-1	TRBJ2-5	ASSGGLAAKETQY
TRBD1	TRBV5-1	TRBJ1-2	ASSLRPGGYGYT
.	TRBV5-1	TRBJ1-5	ASSGVPGAYQPQH
.	TRBV5-1	TRBJ2-7	ASSLATGNEQY
.	TRBV14	TRBJ1-1	ASSQDLKGKNTEAF
.	TRBV12-5	TRBJ1-3	ASCRADTTFSGNTIY
.	TRBV5-1	TRBJ1-1	ASTPDAGANTEAF
TRBD1	TRBV4-3	TRBJ1-6	ASSQGLQGARPLH
.	TRBV30	TRBJ1-5	AWTTDPDQPQH